Reported below is one T cell receptor beta chain. This record comes from a study of T cells after yellow fever vaccination. Study context: Researchers used SMART-Seq v4 Ultra Low Input to prepare fractions that had low cell numbers.

In germline, CDR1 is MNHEY, CDR2 SVGEGT. The CDR3 covers 14 residues. V gave up 6 bases and J gave up 3 bases, with 12 bases separating them. TCRdb processed the 5' RACE reads anew with MiXCR; each CDR3 protein has one entry. Here the sample spans 96,000 or so distinct CDR3 sequences, almost 9% being singletons. The chain has TRBV6-2 or TRBV6-3 and TRBJ1-5, with D tentatively TRBD1 (5 bases). The sample here was CD8+ T cells not binding an NS4B(214-222) dextramer, sorted from PBMCs, taken around 15 days after the first yellow fever vaccination. This TCR was sampled from a young man who received the YFV17D yellow fever vaccine. In DNA form, the CDR3 reads TGTGCCAGCAGCCCCCGGGGGTTCAATCAGCCCCAGCATTTT. It translates to CASSPRGFNQPQHF.